What follows is one T cell receptor beta chain and its context. Prior autoimmune disease or systemic immunosuppression barred patients. Only in-frame clones appear in the TCRdb table, and some are missing; sequencing was by immunoSEQ multiplex PCR. The sample yields under 80,000 clones, 88% seen once. The CDR3 loop spans 14 amino acids. Germline V gene sequence: CDR1 MNHNY, CDR2 SVGAGI (reference sequence). The junction had 3 bases not matched to a gene; V was cut back by 5 bases and J by 1 base. These data belong to a study of OX40 agonist ivuxolimab in advanced cancers. Overall study context: Ivuxolimab, an antibody that agonizes OX40 (CD134), was administered to the patients. Age averaged 60 years (range roughly 23 to 79), and roughly 80% were male. Partial responses were recorded for three patients, including one with hepatocellular carcinoma and two with cutaneous melanoma.

The chain couples TRBV6-6 to TRBJ1-1; 8 bases line up with TRBD1. The sequence derives from an adult with an advanced solid tumor such as melanoma, head and neck, liver or kidney cancer. Sequencing used CD4+ or CD8+ T cells sorted from blood, obtained in a trial of the OX40 agonist ivuxolimab. The DNA for the CDR3 is TGTGCCAGCAGTAGACAGGGGAAGAACACTGAAGCTTTCTTT. It is translated as CASSRQGKNTEAFF.